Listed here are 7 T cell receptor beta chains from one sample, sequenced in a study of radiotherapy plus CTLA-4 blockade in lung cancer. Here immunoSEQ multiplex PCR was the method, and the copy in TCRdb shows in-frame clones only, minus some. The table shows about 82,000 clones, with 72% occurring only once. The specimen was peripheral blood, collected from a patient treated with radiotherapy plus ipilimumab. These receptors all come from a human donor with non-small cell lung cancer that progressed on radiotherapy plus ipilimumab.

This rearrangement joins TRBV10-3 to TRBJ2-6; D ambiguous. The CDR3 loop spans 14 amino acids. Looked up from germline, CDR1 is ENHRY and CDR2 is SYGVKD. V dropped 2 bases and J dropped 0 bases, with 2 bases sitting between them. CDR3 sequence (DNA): TGTGCCATCAGTGAGAGCTCTGGGGCCAACGTCCTGACTTTC. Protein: CAISESSGANVLTF.

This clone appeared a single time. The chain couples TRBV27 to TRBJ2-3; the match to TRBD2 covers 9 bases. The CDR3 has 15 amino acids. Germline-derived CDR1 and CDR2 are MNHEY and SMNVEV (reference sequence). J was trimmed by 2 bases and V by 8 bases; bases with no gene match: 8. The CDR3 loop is CASATLAGDTDTQYF. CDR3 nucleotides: TGTGCCAGCGCGACTTTAGCGGGGGACACAGATACGCAGTATTTT.

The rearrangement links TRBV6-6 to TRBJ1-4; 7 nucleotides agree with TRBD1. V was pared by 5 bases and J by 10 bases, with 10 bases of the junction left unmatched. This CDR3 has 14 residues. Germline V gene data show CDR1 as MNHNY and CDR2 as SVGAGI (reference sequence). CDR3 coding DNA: TGTGCCAGCAGTACCACAGGGGAGGCAGGAAAACTGTTTTTT. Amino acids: CASSTTGEAGKLFF.

The CDR3: CASSYRAGSGSGYTF. The CDR3 bases are TGTGCCAGCAGTTACCGGGCAGGGTCCGGGAGTGGCTACACCTTC. The chain is built from TRBV6-5 and TRBJ1-2; a possible D gene is TRBD1 (5 bases). Germline V lookup: CDR1 MNHEY, CDR2 SVGAGI. The CDR3 totals 15 residues. V shed 2 bases and J shed 7 bases, with 17 bases lying between them.

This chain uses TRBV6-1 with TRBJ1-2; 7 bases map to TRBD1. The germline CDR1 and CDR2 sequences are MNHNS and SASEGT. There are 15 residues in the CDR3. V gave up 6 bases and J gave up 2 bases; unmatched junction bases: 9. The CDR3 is CASSEPGQANYGYTF. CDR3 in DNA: TGTGCCAGCAGCGAACCCGGACAGGCAAACTATGGCTACACCTTC.

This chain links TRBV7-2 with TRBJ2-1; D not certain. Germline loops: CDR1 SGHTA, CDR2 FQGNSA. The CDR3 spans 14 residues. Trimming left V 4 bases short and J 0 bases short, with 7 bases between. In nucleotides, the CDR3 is TGTGCCAGCAGCTCTTCCAGCTCCTACAATGAGCAGTTCTTC. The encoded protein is CASSSSSSYNEQFF.

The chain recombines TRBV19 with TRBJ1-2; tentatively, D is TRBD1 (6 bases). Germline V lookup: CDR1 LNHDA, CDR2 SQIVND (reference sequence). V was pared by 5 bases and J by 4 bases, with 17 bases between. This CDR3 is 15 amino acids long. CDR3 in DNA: TGTGCCAGTAGTGCCTACAGGGAGGCCCTCTATGGCTACACCTTC. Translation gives CASSAYREALYGYTF.